In this sample, the clone carrying this TCR beta chain turned up many times. Its cognate antigen is unknown. TCRdb independently ran MiXCR on the multiplex PCR reads; one entry per CDR3 protein. The profile shows over 70,000 distinct CDR3 sequences, more than 25% of them singletons. The sample comes from a study of breast tumors, draining lymph nodes, adjacent tissues. Study-wide results and caveats: That most tumor T cells come from lymph nodes remained unproven.

Germline lookup yields CDR1 SSHAT and CDR2 FNYEAQ (reference sequence). The CDR3 loop spans 13 amino acids. Between the trimmed V and J ends, which lost 5 bases and 6 bases, there was a span of 10 bases. The lymph nodes were axillary draining lymph nodes from breast cancer patients. Input material: axillary lymph node tissue. The receptor was isolated from a female donor with breast cancer. Some clones in this sample may be carry-over from other donors' samples. V usage is TRBV7-7 and J usage is TRBJ2-2; D remains unclear. DNA for the CDR3: TGTGCCAGCAGCCCATTAAGTGCCGGGGAGCTGTTTTTT. Translation gives CASSPLSAGELFF.